These 26 T cell receptor beta chains were sequenced from one sample in a study of CD8 T cells in ankylosing spondylitis. Overall study findings and caveats: About 8 highly homologous variants made up a TCR beta motif, and this motif appeared characteristic of ankylosing spondylitis blood.

Each CDR3 protein gets one entry after TCRdb re-called the 5' RACE reads with MiXCR. This sample yields about 840,000 distinct CDR3 sequences, of which 10% to 15% are seen a single time; under 0.6% belongs to the top ten. These receptors are not linked to any known antigen. Sequenced material: blood, either unsorted or a sorted T cell fraction (not recorded which). The source of these receptors is a male donor with ankylosing spondylitis.

This chain links TRBV21-1 with TRBJ1-2; the D call of TRBD1 is as the table states it, not checked on the DNA. TRBV21-1 is annotated as a pseudogene. The CDR3 runs 15 residues. CDR3 in amino acids: CAMGSGGTGNYGYTF. As DNA, the CDR3 is TGTGCCATGGGCTCTGGGGGTACCGGGAACTATGGCTACACCTTC.

This clonotype occurred many times. The rearrangement links TRBV5-1 to TRBJ2-1; no reliable D call. Trimming left V 4 bases short and J 8 bases short, with 10 bases between. Germline loops: CDR1 SGHRS, CDR2 YFSETQ. CDR3 length: 12 residues. CDR3 nucleotides: TGCGCCAGCAGCCTCGGACGTTATGAGCAGTTCTTC. Translated: CASSLGRYEQFF.

This clonotype has a count of ten or more. V is TRBV7-2 and J is TRBJ2-7; possibly TRBD2 for D (5 bases). The length of the CDR3 is 11 residues. V lost 4 bases, J lost 7 bases, and 8 bases lay in between. Germline V lookup: CDR1 SGHTA, CDR2 FQGNSA. The DNA for the CDR3 is TGTGCCAGCAGCTATGGAGGTGAGCAGTACTTC. Its translation: CASSYGGEQYF. The whole variable domain, remainder taken from reference TRBV7-2 and TRBJ2-7, is GAGVSQSPSNKVTEKGKDVELRCDPISGHTALYWYRQSLGQGLEFLIYFQGNSAPDKSGLPSDRFSAERTGGSVSTLTIQRTQQEDSAVYLCASSYGGEQYFGPGTRLTVT.

The V call is TRBV11-2, the J call TRBJ2-7; 7 nucleotides match TRBD1. The V segment lost 4 bases and the J segment 2 bases; nucleotides outside the gene matches: 5. CDR3 length: 14 amino acids. Per the germline V gene, CDR1 is SGHAT and CDR2 is FQNNGV. The DNA of the CDR3 is TGTGCCAGCAGCTCCTCGACAGGGACCTACGAGCAGTACTTC. Translation gives CASSSSTGTYEQYF.

V and J are TRBV7-2 and TRBJ2-3; D is possibly TRBD2 (5 bases). The V gene's germline CDR1 is SGHTA and CDR2 FQGNSA. This CDR3 region has 16 residues. Trimming stripped 3 bases from V and 6 bases from J, with 19 bases between. The CDR3 DNA is TGTGCCAGCAGCTTCGGAGGCGCTCTCCCAGGCGATACGCAGTATTTT. It yields the protein CASSFGGALPGDTQYF.

The chain combines TRBV20-1 with TRBJ1-1; D unresolved. The germline V gene encodes CDR1 DFQATT and CDR2 SNEGSKA (reference sequence). V lost 1 base, J lost 0 bases, and 9 bases lay in between. CDR3 length equals 14 residues. CDR3 region: CSARVRSVNTEAFF. The CDR3 nucleotides are TGCAGTGCTAGAGTGCGGTCGGTGAACACTGAAGCTTTCTTT.

There are a few counts of this clonotype. The chain has TRBV20-1 and TRBJ1-1; possible D gene TRBD1, 5 bases. Trimming shortened V by 5 bases and J by 4 bases, and 17 bases separated the two germline ends. Germline V gives CDR1 DFQATT, CDR2 SNEGSKA (reference sequence). The CDR3 is 14 amino acids. The CDR3 protein is CSALRPGLTTEAFF. The CDR3 DNA is TGCAGTGCTCTGCGTCCGGGACTGACCACTGAAGCTTTCTTT.

CDR3 in amino acids: CSARLPRHPQGSTDTQYF. CDR3 in DNA: TGCAGTGCTAGGCTACCCCGGCACCCGCAGGGTAGCACAGATACGCAGTATTTT. The chain uses TRBV20-1 and TRBJ2-3; weak D call: TRBD1 (5 bases). Germline V CDR1 and CDR2: DFQATT, SNEGSKA (reference sequence). Trimming took 3 bases from V and 0 from J, leaving 22 bases between them. This CDR3 region has 18 residues.

V and J are TRBV7-2 and TRBJ1-4, with a possible D match to TRBD1 (6 bases). This CDR3 comprises 15 residues. Germline V gene sequence: CDR1 SGHTA, CDR2 FQGNSA. The V end was cut by 5 bases, the J end by 3 bases, with 13 bases between. In DNA, the CDR3 is TGTGCCAGCAGCCCCAACAGGGTCGCTAATGAAAAACTGTTTTTT. Translating it yields CASSPNRVANEKLFF.

This clonotype appeared a few times. This chain links TRBV6-5 with TRBJ1-2; a possible D gene is TRBD1 (5 bases). The germline CDR1 and CDR2 sequences are MNHEY and SVGAGI. This CDR3 comprises 16 residues. V gave up 1 base and J gave up 6 bases, with 18 bases separating them. CDR3 nucleotides: TGTGCCAGCAGTTACTGGCCACCGGGACCGAGGAATGGCTACACCTTC. Its translation is CASSYWPPGPRNGYTF.

This clonotype was seen a handful of times. The rearrangement uses TRBV10-3 and TRBJ1-1; no clear D. V shed 0 bases and J shed 0 bases, with 14 bases lying between them. Germline lookup yields CDR1 ENHRY and CDR2 SYGVKD. The CDR3 is 17 amino acids. The CDR3 nucleotides read TGTGCCATCAGTGAGTCGGTGAAAACCCCCATGAACACTGAAGCTTTCTTT. This sequence encodes CAISESVKTPMNTEAFF.

This chain uses TRBV7-2 with TRBJ1-1, with D perhaps matching TRBD1 (6 bases). Germline lookup yields CDR1 SGHTA and CDR2 FQGNSA. The V and J ends lost 2 bases and 0 bases respectively, with 7 bases between them. The CDR3 totals 14 residues. CDR3 loop: CASSLYRVNTEAFF. The DNA for the CDR3 is TGTGCCAGCAGCTTATACAGGGTGAACACTGAAGCTTTCTTT.

This clonotype has at least ten counts. The chain couples TRBV29-1 to TRBJ2-1, with a tentative D call TRBD2 (5 bases). The germline V and J ends were trimmed by 6 bases and 3 bases, with 12 bases remaining between them. The CDR3 has 13 residues. Germline assignment: CDR1 SQVTM and CDR2 ANQGSEA. The CDR3 spells CSVAGLIYNEQFF. The CDR3 bases are TGCAGCGTGGCGGGCCTGATCTACAATGAGCAGTTCTTC.

CDR3 bases: TGCAGTGCTCCACAAGTAGCGGCCTCCTACAATGAGCAGTTCTTC. It specifies CSAPQVAASYNEQFF. The chain has TRBV20-1 and TRBJ2-1; possible D gene TRBD2, 6 bases. The CDR3 is made up of 15 amino acids. CDR1 and CDR2 (germline): DFQATT, SNEGSKA (reference sequence). V lost 5 bases and J lost 0, with 14 bases in between.

This clonotype came up a few times. V usage is TRBV20-1 and J usage is TRBJ2-7; 7 nucleotides agree with TRBD1. Germline V gene sequence: CDR1 DFQATT, CDR2 SNEGSKA (reference sequence). CDR3 length equals 14 residues. The V gene end was trimmed by 3 bases and the J gene end by 2 bases; junction bases not matched to a gene: 7. The CDR3 protein is CSASGGQDAYEQYF. CDR3 DNA sequence: TGCAGTGCTAGTGGTGGACAGGATGCCTACGAGCAGTACTTC.

The rearrangement links TRBV10-3 to TRBJ1-2; possibly TRBD1 for D (6 bases). The V end lost 9 bases, the J end lost 6 bases, and 14 bases lay between the germline ends. The CDR3 consists of 12 residues. CDR1 and CDR2 from the germline V gene are ENHRY and SYGVKD. The CDR3 reads CAMGGGADGYTF. CDR3 DNA sequence: TGTGCCATGGGTGGGGGGGCGGATGGCTACACCTTC.

This chain links TRBV20-1 with TRBJ1-1; 8 bases fit TRBD1. After removal of 6 bases from V and 12 bases from J, the junction contained 12 bases not matched to a gene. This CDR3 spans 12 amino acids. Germline-derived CDR1 and CDR2 are DFQATT and SNEGSKA (reference sequence). CDR3 nucleotide sequence: TGCAGTGCCCCGGACAGGGCGCATAGGTCTTTCTTT. Translation gives CSAPDRAHRSFF.

This rearrangement joins TRBV7-2 to TRBJ1-6; no clear D. Between the trimmed V and J ends, which lost 1 base and 8 bases, there was a span of 6 bases. CDR3 length: 13 amino acids. Germline values: CDR1 SGHTA, CDR2 FQGNSA. In nucleotides, the CDR3 is TGTGCCAGCAGCTTAGGGAACCATTCACCCCTCCACTTT. It codes for CASSLGNHSPLHF.

This clonotype has a handful of counts. The rearrangement uses TRBV7-2 and TRBJ2-1, with 8 bases aligning to TRBD1. The germline V gene has CDR1 SGHTA and CDR2 FQGNSA. The CDR3 totals 14 residues. V trimming: 3 bases; J trimming: 4 bases; junction bases outside the gene matches: 2. CDR3 protein: CASSFDRGYNEQFF. Written as DNA, the CDR3 is TGTGCCAGCAGCTTCGACAGGGGTTACAATGAGCAGTTCTTC.

The table lists this clonotype with a few counts. The chain combines TRBV25-1 with TRBJ1-4; D unclear. Germline CDR1 is MGHDK and CDR2 is SYGVNS. V shed 2 bases and J shed 8 bases, with 9 bases lying between them. The CDR3 length is 13 residues. CDR3 bases: TGTGCCAGCAGTGAAGTAGCTGGGGAAAAACTGTTTTTT. This sequence encodes CASSEVAGEKLFF. The full variable domain, rest sourced from reference TRBV25-1 and TRBJ1-4, is EADIYQTPRYLVIGTGKKITLECSQTMGHDKMYWYQQDPGMELHLIHYSYGVNSTEKGDLSSESTVSRIRTEHFPLTLESARPSHTSQYLCASSEVAGEKLFFGSGTQLSVL.

V and J are TRBV15 and TRBJ2-6; D not resolved. The V end lost 1 base, the J end lost 4 bases, and 14 bases lay between the germline ends. The CDR3 contains 17 residues. Per germline, CDR1 LNHNV and CDR2 YYDKDF (reference sequence). The CDR3 loop reads CATSRVLVLAGANVLTF. CDR3 nucleotide sequence: TGTGCCACCAGCAGAGTTCTGGTTTTGGCCGGGGCCAACGTCCTGACTTTC. Full variable domain (outside the CDR3, taken from reference TRBV15 and TRBJ2-6): DAMVIQNPRYQVTQFGKPVTLSCSQTLNHNVMYWYQQKSSQAPKLLFHYYDKDFNNEADTPDNFQSRRPNTSFCFLDIRSPGLGDTAMYLCATSRVLVLAGANVLTFGAGSRLTVL.

The genes are TRBV5-1 and TRBJ2-5; 9 bases map to TRBD1. The ends lost 3 bases at V and 4 bases at J; junction bases unmatched: 7. Per germline, CDR1 SGHRS and CDR2 YFSETQ. The CDR3 runs to 15 residues. The CDR3 loop reads CASSSTGTGSETQYF. CDR3 nucleotide sequence: TGCGCCAGCAGCTCGACCGGGACAGGGTCAGAGACCCAGTACTTC.

This clonotype was seen only a few times. The V and J genes are TRBV6-1 and TRBJ1-2; D may be TRBD1 (6 bases). The germline gives CDR1 MNHNS, CDR2 SASEGT. The CDR3 contains 12 residues. V was cut by 10 bases and J by 5 bases, with 14 bases left in between. The DNA for the CDR3 is TGTGCCATCCAGGGGAGGGAGTATGGCTACACCTTC. This sequence encodes CAIQGREYGYTF.

This clonotype has only a few counts. In DNA form, the CDR3 reads TGCAGTGCCCTCTGGTCCCGGGATCAGCCCCAGCATTTT. It is translated as CSALWSRDQPQHF. This chain uses TRBV20-1 with TRBJ1-5, with unresolved D. CDR3 length: 13 amino acids. Germline CDR1 DFQATT, CDR2 SNEGSKA (reference sequence). V was cut by 6 bases and J by 5 bases, with 14 bases left in between.

This clonotype was seen a few times. The V and J genes are TRBV10-3 and TRBJ1-2; D gene ambiguous. V gave up 0 bases and J gave up 4 bases, with 18 bases separating them. This CDR3 contains 17 residues. Germline lookup yields CDR1 ENHRY and CDR2 SYGVKD. CDR3 residues: CAISESIGSTPGYGYTF. The CDR3, as DNA: TGTGCCATCAGTGAGTCGATAGGAAGTACTCCCGGCTATGGCTACACCTTC.

The chain carries TRBV7-4 and TRBJ2-7; 7 nucleotides agree with TRBD1. J was trimmed by 7 bases and V by 5 bases; bases with no gene match: 8. This CDR3 is built from 13 residues. CDR1 is SGHVT and CDR2 is SQSDAQ in the germline V gene. This CDR3 is CASSPGQSLEQYF. As DNA, the CDR3 is TGTGCCAGCAGCCCGGGACAGTCGTTGGAGCAGTACTTC.